This passage covers 9 T cell receptor beta chains from one sample sequenced in a study of cytomegalovirus exposure and HLA in healthy donors. In the PCR, 60 Vbeta and 13 Jbeta primers were used. The method was immunoSEQ multiplex PCR; TCRdb's version includes in-frame clones alone and lacks a portion of them. Of about 90,000 clones listed, about 88% were seen once; the top ten hold roughly 2.2%. Input material: PBMCs. These receptor sequences come from a man between 18 and 29 years old in good health and CMV-seronegative.

Concerning this clone itself: At the DNA level, this CDR3 is encoded by other sequences in the same sample as well. This chain uses TRBV29-1 with TRBJ2-5; TRBD1 agrees at 7 bases. The J segment lost 5 bases and the V segment lost 4 bases, leaving 4 bases of the junction unmatched. Germline values: CDR1 SQVTM, CDR2 ANQGSEA. CDR3 size: 12 residues. CDR3 nucleotides: TGCAGCGTTGTCGGCAGGGGGGAGACCCAGTACTTC. Translating gives CSVVGRGETQYF.

J is TRBJ1-5 and V is TRBV6-6; weak D call: TRBD1 (6 bases). The V gene lost 2 bases and the J gene lost 4 bases, with 12 bases spanning the gap. CDR1 and CDR2 from the germline V gene are MNHNY and SVGAGI (reference sequence). The CDR3 sequence is 15 residues long. CDR3 amino acids: CASSYGQNINQPQHF. The CDR3 nucleotides read TGTGCCAGCAGTTACGGACAGAACATAAATCAGCCCCAGCATTTT.

V gene TRBV27 combines with J gene TRBJ1-4; 10 bases are a match to TRBD1. CDR3 length: 15 amino acids. V lost 4 bases to trimming and J lost 5 bases; unmatched junction nucleotides: 4. Germline V gene data show CDR1 as MNHEY and CDR2 as SMNVEV (reference sequence). The CDR3 spells CASSSGQGVNEKLFF. Written as DNA, the CDR3 is TGTGCCAGCAGTTCTGGACAGGGGGTGAATGAAAAACTGTTTTTT.

This rearrangement joins TRBV6-5 to TRBJ2-5; the D gene is possibly TRBD2 (5 bases). The J call may be in error: the DNA end matches TRBJ2-7 better. Germline V CDR1 and CDR2: MNHEY, SVGAGI. This CDR3 has 14 amino acids. CDR3 bases: TGTGCCAGCAGTTACTCGGCCGGGATCGACGAGCAGTACTTC. As protein: CASSYSAGIDEQYF.

This clone was seen once. V gene TRBV10-1 combines with J gene TRBJ1-1, with D possibly TRBD1 on 6 matching bases. Germline values: CDR1 WNHNN, CDR2 SYGVQD (reference sequence). The ends were cut back, 8 bases at V and 3 bases at J, with 10 bases in the middle. CDR3 length: 12 residues. The CDR3 spells CASAGQYTEAFF. CDR3 sequence (DNA): TGCGCCAGCGCCGGACAGTACACTGAAGCTTTCTTT.

This clone showed up just a few times. V is TRBV28 and J is TRBJ1-1; D call uncertain. CDR3 length equals 15 residues. Deletions cut 7 bases from V and 4 bases from J, with 19 bases between. CDR1 MDHEN and CDR2 SYDVKM come from the germline V gene. The CDR3 spells CASTILHFRGTEAFF. CDR3 nucleotides: TGTGCCAGCACCATATTACATTTCCGGGGCACTGAAGCTTTCTTT.

This chain connects TRBV5-1 to TRBJ1-1; tentatively, D is TRBD1 (5 bases). Germline CDR1 SGHRS, CDR2 YFSETQ. The CDR3 is 15 residues long. V gave up 0 bases and J gave up 3 bases, with 12 bases separating them. In nucleotides, the CDR3 is TGCGCCAGCAGCTTGGATGGGGCCCCAGACACTGAAGCTTTCTTT. It translates to CASSLDGAPDTEAFF.

The gene calls are TRBV2 and TRBJ2-3; the match to TRBD2 covers 7 bases. The CDR3 runs to 15 residues. CDR1 SNHLY and CDR2 FYNNEI come from the germline V gene. V lost 5 bases, J lost 3 bases, and 8 bases stayed unmatched. In DNA, the CDR3 is TGTGCCAGCAGTCTCTTGGCTAGCGGAACAGATACGCAGTATTTT. It yields the protein CASSLLASGTDTQYF.

This clone is a singleton in its sample. The chain recombines TRBV2 with TRBJ1-5; 12 bases align to TRBD1. From germline, CDR1 is SNHLY and CDR2 FYNNEI. This CDR3 is built from 15 residues. V shed 5 bases and J 6 bases; nucleotides not matched to a gene: 5. CDR3 protein: CASSTGQGAFQPQHF. The CDR3 DNA reads as TGTGCCAGCAGTACGGGACAGGGGGCATTTCAGCCCCAGCATTTT.